The 21 T cell receptor beta chains below come from one sample, sequenced in a study of preoperative IRX-2 immunotherapy in early breast cancer. Data came from immunoSEQ multiplex PCR; TCRdb stores just in-frame clones and leaves some out. This table has tens of thousands of clones, about four fifths appearing once. Treatment in this sample: preoperative locoregional IRX-2 cytokine immunotherapy. The sequences come from lymph node tissue, collected from a patient treated with IRX-2 immunotherapy. Source of these receptors: a human donor with breast cancer.

This clone was observed a handful of times. V usage is TRBV11-3 and J usage is TRBJ1-1, with D uncertain. Trimming pared 6 bases from V and 4 bases from J, leaving 15 bases between. This CDR3 has 14 residues. The germline V gene encodes CDR1 SGHNT and CDR2 YENEEA. In DNA form, the CDR3 reads TGTGCCAGCAGTTCCAGAAGGTTCGGCACTGAAGCTTTCTTT. This gives the protein CASSSRRFGTEAFF.

The rearrangement links TRBV30 to TRBJ1-2; D possibly corresponds to TRBD1 (5 bases). Deletions cut 0 bases from V and 4 bases from J, with 12 bases between. CDR1 is GTSNPN, CDR2 SVGIG, per germline (reference sequence). This CDR3 is 14 amino acids long. The CDR3 sequence: CAWSVPLQGYGYTF. The CDR3 region has the DNA TGTGCCTGGAGTGTACCCCTCCAGGGCTATGGCTACACCTTC.

The genes are TRBV5-1 and TRBJ2-2; 7 bases line up with TRBD2. CDR3 length: 16 amino acids. Per germline, CDR1 SGHRS and CDR2 YFSETQ. Unmatched junction bases numbered 5, after V lost 2 bases and J lost 1 base. CDR3 sequence reads: CASSFGLAVNTGELFF. The CDR3 bases are TGCGCCAGCAGCTTCGGTCTAGCGGTGAACACCGGGGAGCTGTTTTTT. Combining the CDR3 with reference TRBV5-1 and TRBJ2-2 gives the whole variable domain KAGVTQTPRYLIKTRGQQVTLSCSPISGHRSVSWYQQTPGQGLQFLFEYFSETQRNKGNFPGRFSGRQFSNSRSEMNVSTLELGDSALYLCASSFGLAVNTGELFFGEGSRLTVL.

The chain combines TRBV6-8 with TRBJ2-7; the match to TRBD2 covers 13 bases. The CDR3 extends over 15 amino acids. The ends lost 2 bases at V and 4 bases at J; junction bases unmatched: 2. The germline V gene encodes CDR1 MNHGY and CDR2 SAAAGT. CDR3 bases: TGTGCCAGCAGTTACGGGACTAGCGGGGTATACGAGCAGTACTTC. Translated: CASSYGTSGVYEQYF.

V gene TRBV18 combines with J gene TRBJ2-7; 9 bases align to TRBD2. V gave up 6 bases and J gave up 2 bases; unmatched junction bases: 5. The CDR3 is 14 amino acids. CDR1 and CDR2 (germline): KGHSH, LQKENI. The CDR3 loop reads CASSRLAATYEQYF. CDR3 DNA: TGTGCCAGCTCCCGACTAGCGGCCACCTACGAGCAGTACTTC.

The chain joins TRBV18 to TRBJ2-2; D not certain. V lost 6 bases and J 2 bases, leaving 13 bases between the germline ends. This CDR3 is built from 15 residues. The germline V gene has CDR1 KGHSH and CDR2 LQKENI. CDR3 DNA sequence: TGTGCCAGCTCGTCCGACGGCCCCAACACCGGGGAGCTGTTTTTT. Protein product: CASSSDGPNTGELFF.

The chain recombines TRBV18 with TRBJ2-2; unclear D gene. The germline CDR1 and CDR2 sequences are KGHSH and LQKENI. V was clipped by 6 bases and J by 0 bases, with 8 bases between them. The CDR3 spans 14 residues. The CDR3 sequence: CASSLDPNTGELFF. The CDR3, as DNA: TGTGCCAGCTCCTTAGACCCGAACACCGGGGAGCTGTTTTTT.

The J gene is TRBJ1-2, the V gene TRBV19; 9 nucleotides align to TRBD1. The CDR3 length is 16 residues. V lost 5 bases and J lost 1; bases outside the gene matches: 8. Per germline, CDR1 LNHDA and CDR2 SQIVND (reference sequence). The CDR3 DNA reads as TGTGCCAGTAGTCTTAACCGGGACAGGGATAACTATGGCTACACCTTC. This encodes CASSLNRDRDNYGYTF.

The genes are TRBV5-1 and TRBJ1-4; TRBD1 matches 12 bases. This CDR3 region has 16 residues. Germline V CDR1 and CDR2: SGHRS, YFSETQ. V shed 5 bases and J 4 bases; nucleotides not matched to a gene: 6. In nucleotides, the CDR3 is TGCGCCAGCAGACCCGGGACAGGGGGCTTTAATGAAAAACTGTTTTTT. Protein product: CASRPGTGGFNEKLFF.

This clone was seen only a few times. This sequence joins TRBV15 and TRBJ2-1; TRBD2 matches at 8 bases. V shed 4 bases and J 4 bases; nucleotides not matched to a gene: 15. Looked up from germline, CDR1 is LNHNV and CDR2 is YYDKDF (reference sequence). This CDR3 region has 18 residues. CDR3 nucleotide sequence: TGTGCCACCAGCACCCGTCGGGCTAGCGGGCTTTTTTACAATGAGCAGTTCTTC. Its translation is CATSTRRASGLFYNEQFF.

This clone was observed a handful of times. The chain has TRBV19 and TRBJ1-3, with D tentatively TRBD1 (5 bases). This CDR3 has 13 amino acids. Trimming took 5 bases from V and 2 from J, leaving 7 bases between them. Germline loops: CDR1 LNHDA, CDR2 SQIVND (reference sequence). CDR3 bases: TGTGCCAGTAGTTTGGGGGCTGGAAACACCATATATTTT. Its protein product is CASSLGAGNTIYF.

This sequence joins TRBV11-3 and TRBJ1-1; TRBD1 is a possible D gene (5 bases). Germline CDR1 and CDR2: SGHNT and YENEEA. The CDR3 runs 14 residues. The V end lost 5 bases, the J end lost 1 base, and 11 bases lay between the germline ends. The CDR3 region is CASSMTEPNTEAFF. DNA of the CDR3: TGTGCCAGCAGCATGACAGAACCGAACACTGAAGCTTTCTTT.

This clone was picked up a small number of times. The rearrangement joins TRBV15 to TRBJ2-7; a weak D match, TRBD1 (5 bases). V shed 5 bases and J shed 6 bases, with 17 bases lying between them. CDR3 size: 14 residues. CDR1 is LNHNV and CDR2 is YYDKDF in the germline V gene (reference sequence). This chain's CDR3 is CATSPSRIRVEQYF. The CDR3 DNA sequence: TGTGCCACCAGCCCAAGCCGGATCAGGGTCGAGCAGTACTTC.

V usage is TRBV6-8 and J usage is TRBJ1-2; D is unresolved. The CDR3 extends over 12 amino acids. Germline V CDR1 and CDR2: MNHGY, SAAAGT. Trimming took 8 bases from V and 6 from J, leaving 13 bases between them. This CDR3 is CASWTVRDGYTF. The CDR3 region has the DNA TGTGCCAGCTGGACCGTACGGGATGGCTACACCTTC.

This clone occurred a few times. The rearrangement links TRBV15 to TRBJ1-4, with 8 bases lining up with TRBD1. The CDR3 length is 17 residues. From germline, CDR1 is LNHNV and CDR2 YYDKDF (reference sequence). The junction had 13 bases not matched to a gene; V was cut back by 5 bases and J by 5 bases. As DNA, the CDR3 is TGTGCCACCAGCCCCGGACAGGGCCGATCGGGGAATGAAAAACTGTTTTTT. As protein: CATSPGQGRSGNEKLFF. Complete variable domain (other parts from reference TRBV15 and TRBJ1-4): DAMVIQNPRYQVTQFGKPVTLSCSQTLNHNVMYWYQQKSSQAPKLLFHYYDKDFNNEADTPDNFQSRRPNTSFCFLDIRSPGLGDTAMYLCATSPGQGRSGNEKLFFGSGTQLSVL.

The CDR3 DNA is TGTGCCAGTAGTAGGCAGAAGTCTTACGAGCAGTACTTC. This translates into CASSRQKSYEQYF. This rearrangement joins TRBV19 to TRBJ2-7; the D is unclear. This CDR3 is 13 amino acids long. The V end lost 4 bases, the J end lost 4 bases, and 11 bases lay between the germline ends. Per germline, CDR1 LNHDA and CDR2 SQIVND (reference sequence).

The chain joins TRBV7-6 to TRBJ1-1, with D possibly TRBD1 on 6 matching bases. The CDR3 consists of 15 residues. Germline loops: CDR1 SGHVS, CDR2 FNYEAQ. Trimming shortened V by 2 bases and J by 9 bases, and 19 bases separated the two germline ends. The CDR3 protein is CASSLQIAGVGQAFF. CDR3 coding DNA: TGTGCCAGCAGCTTACAGATTGCAGGGGTGGGTCAAGCTTTCTTT.

V gene TRBV5-1 combines with J gene TRBJ2-2; perhaps TRBD2 as D (6 bases). The V gene lost 5 bases and the J gene lost 0 bases, with 20 bases spanning the gap. Germline-derived CDR1 and CDR2 are SGHRS and YFSETQ. The CDR3 totals 18 residues. CDR3 coding DNA: TGCGCCAGCAGTCTTCAGGGAGGACTATCATCGAACACCGGGGAGCTGTTTTTT. Translated: CASSLQGGLSSNTGELFF.

The count of this clone is one. The gene calls are TRBV6-8 and TRBJ2-7, with unresolved D. The CDR3 has 12 amino acids. V lost 4 bases and J 4 bases, leaving 8 bases between the germline ends. Per the germline V gene, CDR1 is MNHGY and CDR2 is SAAAGT. The CDR3 nucleotides read TGTGCCAGCAGTTTATTTAGTTACGAGCAGTACTTC. This encodes CASSLFSYEQYF.

The chain links TRBV6-8 to TRBJ2-2; TRBD2 agrees at 8 bases. This CDR3 region has 14 residues. Germline loops: CDR1 MNHGY, CDR2 SAAAGT. V lost 11 bases to trimming and J lost 4 bases; unmatched junction nucleotides: 9. The CDR3 DNA reads as TGTGCCGCATCCGGGACTAGTTTCACCGGGGAGCTGTTTTTT. As protein: CAASGTSFTGELFF.

The chain carries TRBV6-8 and TRBJ1-1; 7 positions match TRBD1. The CDR3 contains 14 residues. The V segment lost 8 bases and the J segment 4 bases; nucleotides outside the gene matches: 10. Germline-derived CDR1 and CDR2 are MNHGY and SAAAGT. The CDR3 DNA sequence: TGTGCCAGCGCCCGACAGGGTCTGGGCACTGAAGCTTTCTTT. Protein product: CASARQGLGTEAFF.